The rows below give T cell receptor beta chains drawn from one sample of a study of regulatory T cells in long-lasting Graves disease. TCRdb itself ran the multiplex PCR reads through MiXCR, one entry per CDR3 protein. The sample lists 300,000 to 400,000 distinct CDR3 sequences; about 20% were seen once. The material was peripheral blood mononuclear cells (PBMCs), obtained at new diagnosis, from a patient treated with antithyroid drugs. Receptor source: a female donor with Graves disease. CDR3s include the opening cysteine and the closing phenylalanine or tryptophan.

v_call: TRBV5-5
j_call: TRBJ1-4
cdr3_aa: CASSLEASTNEKLFF

v_call: TRBV25-1
j_call: TRBJ2-1
cdr3_aa: CASSDIFSGSSYNEQFF

v_call: TRBV6-1
j_call: TRBJ1-2
cdr3_aa: CAIALSGGDYGYTF

v_call: TRBV30
j_call: TRBJ1-2
cdr3_aa: CAWSVLLPKANYGYTF

v_call: TRBV30
j_call: TRBJ2-5
cdr3_aa: CAWGPGRTSLQETQYF

v_call: TRBV7-8
j_call: TRBJ2-7
cdr3_aa: CASTIAPSGGTYEQYF

v_call: TRBV5-5
j_call: TRBJ2-5
cdr3_aa: CASSYRQGGETQYF

v_call: TRBV6-5
j_call: TRBJ1-2
cdr3_aa: CASSLILYGYTF

v_call: TRBV6-1
j_call: TRBJ2-1
cdr3_aa: CASGHAGEQFF

v_call: TRBV7-2
j_call: TRBJ1-2
cdr3_aa: CASSFLPGSGYTF

v_call: TRBV11-2
j_call: TRBJ2-5
cdr3_aa: CASSLGAGPQETQYF

v_call: TRBV19
j_call: TRBJ2-5
cdr3_aa: CASRTWYQETQYF

v_call: TRBV7-9
j_call: TRBJ1-3
cdr3_aa: CASSSRLGYTIYF

v_call: TRBV7-2
j_call: TRBJ2-7
cdr3_aa: CASSLDGTSGAYEQYF

v_call: TRBV6-1
j_call: TRBJ1-6
cdr3_aa: CASQRVTGSLGAPLHF

v_call: TRBV28
j_call: TRBJ2-7
cdr3_aa: CASSLQGETYEQYF

v_call: TRBV3-1
j_call: TRBJ2-7
cdr3_aa: CASNQGRTGLDEQYF

v_call: TRBV5-6
j_call: TRBJ2-5
cdr3_aa: CASSLYGVEETQYF

v_call: TRBV5-1
j_call: TRBJ2-1
cdr3_aa: CASRTSSGDEQFF

v_call: TRBV30
j_call: TRBJ2-1
cdr3_aa: CAASRDPRKYNEQFF

v_call: TRBV28
j_call: TRBJ1-6
cdr3_aa: CASRDRGTRNNSPLHF

v_call: TRBV25-1
j_call: TRBJ1-1
cdr3_aa: CASSDRGENTEAFF

v_call: TRBV20-1
j_call: TRBJ2-3
cdr3_aa: CSAPSSGQGTDTQYF

v_call: TRBV5-1
j_call: TRBJ1-5
cdr3_aa: CASSPELGGEQPQHF

v_call: TRBV7-2
j_call: TRBJ2-7
cdr3_aa: CASSSQGEKLHEQYF

v_call: TRBV3-1
j_call: TRBJ2-5
cdr3_aa: CASSPWDRGQETQYF

v_call: TRBV6-1
j_call: TRBJ2-5
cdr3_aa: CASSEATGGAETQYF

v_call: TRBV24-1
j_call: TRBJ2-5
cdr3_aa: CATSDPTQGLFETQYF

v_call: TRBV7-9
j_call: TRBJ1-2
cdr3_aa: CASSSIDGYGYTF

v_call: TRBV20-1
j_call: TRBJ2-2
cdr3_aa: CSASPSRTGASTGELFF

v_call: TRBV11-2
j_call: TRBJ2-7
cdr3_aa: CTSSSLLAGVHEQYF

v_call: TRBV6-2/TRBV6-3
j_call: TRBJ2-3
cdr3_aa: CASSEDRRDTQYF

v_call: TRBV11-3
j_call: TRBJ1-3
cdr3_aa: CASSLSQAGNTIYF

v_call: TRBV20-1
j_call: TRBJ2-5
cdr3_aa: CSAGGDREAETQYF